One TCR beta chain is described in this entry. Its antigen is unknown. Qualities for individual bases were not recorded, and no much larger clone is one base off. The entry originates in a study of human T cells and chemical hapten exposure (dated by TCRdb to the early 2020s). At the level of the whole study: For sensitization, 2% DPC in acetone was applied to a roughly 2 cm by roughly 2 cm area of upper inner arm skin. In alopecia patients, the study followed how the peripheral blood TCR repertoire changed in vivo over primary and secondary sensitization to diphenylcyclopropenone (DPC), a hapten. Patch testing on the upper back used Finn chambers containing 0.01% DPC, with scoring done after 6 days according to International Contact Dermatitis Research Group standards. The libraries were sequenced as a pool, and the TCR yield per sample differed mostly because of small variations in library volumes within the pool. Approximately 28 alopecia patients gave blood for TCR sequencing at one to four time points (pre-sensitization, 2, 6 and 24 weeks). Blood samples were taken from patients before sensitization (week 0) and then at 2, 6 and about 24 weeks after DPC sensitization. Most of the patients in the cohort were female, and the cohort covered alopecia areata with under or over 50% scalp involvement, alopecia totalis and alopecia universalis. Weekly therapeutic DPC doses were additionally applied to the scalp of patients throughout the roughly 22-week study period.

This sample's time point label indicates: patch test 1, 2 weeks after DPC sensitization. This sample's treatment or condition label indicates: therapeutic diphenylcyclopropenone sensitization with weekly scalp DPC. At every patch-test visit, the blood draw took place before the patch test was put on. Patients were eligible if aged 18 to 70, diagnosed with alopecia and judged suitable for DPC therapy, and pregnant patients were excluded. Total RNA was extracted from unfractionated whole blood that had been collected in Tempus Blood RNA tubes. Trimmed from V: 2 bases; trimmed from J: 1 base; junction bases lacking a gene match: 6. The CDR3 numbers 16 residues from cysteine through phenylalanine. Only the CDR3 part of the read is kept: 48 bases, read in frame from the first base. Sequences PRHDT (CDR1) and FYEKMQ (CDR2) are obtained from the germline V gene (reference sequence). Libraries came from RACE. This sample was sequenced with a NextSeq 500. During library preparation, unique molecular identifiers were attached to individual cDNA molecules so that TCRs could be counted quantitatively and reproducibly. For every blood RNA sample, sequencing covered both the TCR alpha and TCR beta chains. The published analysis was carried out like this. The median number of TCRs per sample was roughly 100,000, ranging from about 23,224 to 700,000. V, J and CDR3 annotation of the TCR reads was carried out using the Decombinator software suite. Every sample was subsampled to the same number of TCRs (28,000) for the PS versus PT1 abundance plots. Expanded TCRs were defined as absent before sensitization and observed at least eight times at the 2-week time point. The public reads were reanalyzed by TCRdb: fastp trimming at Q25, MiXCR alignment, in-frame beta chains only. Merged by CDR3 protein, the rows form single entries marked with the most common genes and DNA. What appears here as the V and J calls and clone size reflects TCRdb's work, not the paper's. This sample holds 79,000 or so distinct CDR3 sequences; 30% to 35% were observed only once. The top ten clonotypes cover over 7.5% of the sample.

Study-wide conclusions, independent of this receptor: Compared with pre-sensitization or healthy control sets, expanded TCRs formed significantly more large CDR3 similarity clusters, which is consistent with antigen-driven responses. Repeated subsampling changed both the strength of the expansion versus patch-test correlation and the threshold at which the correlation became significant. Patch test score correlated positively with the number of PT1 expanded TCRs, reaching significance at thresholds 8, 16 and 32 but not at 4. DPC sensitization did not change the number of TCRs with a frequency above 1 in 1000, and there was no evidence of changes in global repertoire structure. All patients had alopecia, a presumed autoimmune disease, so their immune response might differ from that of healthy individuals.

This clonotype was sampled from a man aged 40-49 years with alopecia areata. Some clones in this sample may be carry-over from other donors' samples. The sample here was whole blood, taken in connection with sensitization to the hapten diphenylcyclopropenone (DPC). The V gene is TRBV13 and the J gene is TRBJ1-1, with 8 junctional bases fitting TRBD1. Here is the DNA: TGTGCCAGCAGCTTACAAGGCCAGGGGGCGAACACTGAAGCTTTCTTT. Its protein reads: CASSLQGQGANTEAFF.